This T cell receptor (beta chain) stems from a study of shared clonotypes between healthy human individuals. Findings and limits, study-wide: On the whole, naive subsets had larger estimated richness than memory subsets had.

In replicate PCRs of sorted subsets, approximately 210 ng DNA, about 29,000 T cell genomes, was used. TCRdb keeps only in-frame clones here, not all; method: immunoSEQ multiplex PCR. The sample has a few million clones, 85% to 95% seen once; the top ten hold around 0.15%. A remark on this clone: Its antigen is not identified.

Germline V gene lookup returns CDR1 SNHLY and CDR2 FYNNEI. V was pared by 4 bases and J by 9 bases, with 16 bases between. The CDR3 length is 13 residues. Specimen: naive CD4+ T cells sorted from blood. Subset here: CD45RA+ positively selected. The chain uses TRBV2 and TRBJ2-7; tentatively, D is TRBD1 (6 bases). The TCR was taken from a man between 18 and 35 years old in good health. CDR3 coding DNA: TGTGCCAGCAGTGTCCAACAGGGAACGGTGCAGTACTTC. Translating it yields CASSVQQGTVQYF.